Listed here are 5 T cell receptor beta chains from one sample, sequenced in a study of cytomegalovirus exposure and HLA in healthy donors. The PCR employed 60 Vbeta primers together with 13 Jbeta primers. Profiled with immunoSEQ multiplex PCR; TCRdb holds only in-frame clones, not every one. The sample carries around 91,000 clones, 60% to 75% recorded once. Sequenced input: PBMCs. The receptors were gathered from a man aged 60 to 69 in good health and CMV-seronegative.

This clone has more than one count but fewer than ten. The sample carries other DNA sequences with the same CDR3. CDR3 protein: CASSFRTGLSLLEGTEAFF. CDR3 coding DNA: TGCGCCAGCAGCTTCCGGACAGGGTTGTCCCTTTTGGAGGGCACTGAAGCTTTCTTT. The V call is TRBV5-1, the J call TRBJ1-1, with 8 positions matching TRBD1. The germline V gene has CDR1 SGHRS and CDR2 YFSETQ. The ends lost 2 bases at V and 4 bases at J; junction bases unmatched: 19. The CDR3 has 19 residues.

The chain couples TRBV4-1 to TRBJ1-3; no clear D. V lost 4 bases and J lost 7, with 11 bases in between. The germline CDR1 and CDR2 sequences are MGHRA and YSYEKL. This CDR3 contains 13 residues. CDR3 nucleotides: TGCGCCAGCAGCCCCGAGGGATGGAACACCATATATTTT. Translation: CASSPEGWNTIYF.

The chain joins TRBV4-2 to TRBJ2-3, with 8 bases fitting TRBD2. Germline CDR1 LGHNA, CDR2 YNFKEQ. J gave up 4 bases and V 8 bases, and 11 bases lay outside the gene matches. The CDR3 consists of 15 residues. The CDR3 spells CASLPGGAGSDTQYF. The CDR3 nucleotides read TGTGCCAGCTTACCCGGGGGGGCAGGTTCAGATACGCAGTATTTT.

Comment on this clone: This CDR3 is also generated by other DNA sequences in the sample. The rearrangement uses TRBV11-2 and TRBJ2-7; D may be TRBD2 (5 bases). The CDR3 is made up of 12 amino acids. V dropped 5 bases and J dropped 4 bases, with 9 bases sitting between them. Per the germline V gene, CDR1 is SGHAT and CDR2 is FQNNGV. The CDR3 nucleotides are TGTGCCAGCAGCCCGCCGGGGTACGAGCAGTACTTC. Translation: CASSPPGYEQYF.

The chain carries TRBV19 and TRBJ1-1; 8 positions match TRBD1. Germline V lookup: CDR1 LNHDA, CDR2 SQIVND (reference sequence). The CDR3 is made up of 16 amino acids. The V segment lost 3 bases and the J segment 4 bases; nucleotides outside the gene matches: 10. The CDR3 spells CASSIRQGARRTEAFF. CDR3 bases: TGTGCCAGTAGTATCCGCCAGGGGGCGCGTCGCACTGAAGCTTTCTTT.